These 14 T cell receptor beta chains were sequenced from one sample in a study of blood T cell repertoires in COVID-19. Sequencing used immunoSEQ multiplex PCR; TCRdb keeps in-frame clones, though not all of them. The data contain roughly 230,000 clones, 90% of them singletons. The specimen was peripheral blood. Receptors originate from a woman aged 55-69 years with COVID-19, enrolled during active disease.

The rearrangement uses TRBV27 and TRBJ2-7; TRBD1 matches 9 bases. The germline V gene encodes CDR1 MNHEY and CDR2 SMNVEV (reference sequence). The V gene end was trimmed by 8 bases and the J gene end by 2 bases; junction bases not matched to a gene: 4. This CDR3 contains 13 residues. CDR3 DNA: TGTGCCAGCGGGACAGGGTCAGCCTACGAGCAGTACTTC. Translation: CASGTGSAYEQYF.

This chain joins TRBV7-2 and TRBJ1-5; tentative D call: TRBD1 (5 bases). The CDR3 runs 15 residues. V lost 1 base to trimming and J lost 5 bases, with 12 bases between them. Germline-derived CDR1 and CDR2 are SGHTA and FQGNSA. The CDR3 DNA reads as TGTGCCAGCAGCTTAGAGGGATCGGGGGATCAGCCCCAGCATTTT. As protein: CASSLEGSGDQPQHF.

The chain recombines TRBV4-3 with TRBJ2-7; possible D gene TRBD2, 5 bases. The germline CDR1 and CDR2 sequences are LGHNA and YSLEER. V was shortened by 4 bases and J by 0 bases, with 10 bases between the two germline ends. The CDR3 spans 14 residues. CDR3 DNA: TGCGCCAGCAGCCCGGGGTTATCCTCCTACGAGCAGTACTTC. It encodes CASSPGLSSYEQYF.

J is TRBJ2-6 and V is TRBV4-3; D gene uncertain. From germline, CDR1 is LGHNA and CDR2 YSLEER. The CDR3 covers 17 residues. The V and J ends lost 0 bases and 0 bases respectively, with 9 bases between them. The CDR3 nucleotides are TGCGCCAGCAGCCAAGATTTTTCGGGCTCTGGGGCCAACGTCCTGACTTTC. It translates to CASSQDFSGSGANVLTF.

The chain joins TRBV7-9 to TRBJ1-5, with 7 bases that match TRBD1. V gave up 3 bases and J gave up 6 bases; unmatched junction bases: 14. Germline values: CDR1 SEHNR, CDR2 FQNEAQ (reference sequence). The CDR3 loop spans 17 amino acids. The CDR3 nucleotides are TGTGCCAGCAGCTTCGGTCGGACCCAGGGGGGTTTTCAGCCCCAGCATTTT. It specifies CASSFGRTQGGFQPQHF. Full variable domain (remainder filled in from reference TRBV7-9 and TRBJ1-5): DTGVSQNPRHKITKRGQNVTFRCDPISEHNRLYWYRQTLGQGPEFLTYFQNEAQLEKSRLLSDRFSAERPKGSFSTLEIQRTEQGDSAMYLCASSFGRTQGGFQPQHFGDGTRLSIL.

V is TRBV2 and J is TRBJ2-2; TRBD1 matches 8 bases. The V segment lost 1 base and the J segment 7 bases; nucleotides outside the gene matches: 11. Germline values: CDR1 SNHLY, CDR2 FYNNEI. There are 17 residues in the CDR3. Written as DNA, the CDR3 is TGTGCCAGCAGTGAAGTAGCACGGGACAGGTGGCGCGGGGAGCTGTTTTTT. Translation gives CASSEVARDRWRGELFF.

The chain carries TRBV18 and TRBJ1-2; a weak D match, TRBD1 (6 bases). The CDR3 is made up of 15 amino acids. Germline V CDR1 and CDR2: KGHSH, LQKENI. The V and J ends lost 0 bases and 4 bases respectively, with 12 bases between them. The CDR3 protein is CASSPPAGARYGYTF. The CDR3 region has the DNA TGTGCCAGCTCACCACCGGCGGGGGCGCGCTATGGCTACACCTTC.

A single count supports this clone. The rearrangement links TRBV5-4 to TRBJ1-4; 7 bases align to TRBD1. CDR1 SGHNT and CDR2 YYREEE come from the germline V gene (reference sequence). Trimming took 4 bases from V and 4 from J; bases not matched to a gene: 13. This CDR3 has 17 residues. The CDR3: CASSQKNSGQINEKLFF. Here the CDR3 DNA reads TGTGCCAGCAGCCAAAAAAACTCGGGACAGATTAATGAAAAACTGTTTTTT.

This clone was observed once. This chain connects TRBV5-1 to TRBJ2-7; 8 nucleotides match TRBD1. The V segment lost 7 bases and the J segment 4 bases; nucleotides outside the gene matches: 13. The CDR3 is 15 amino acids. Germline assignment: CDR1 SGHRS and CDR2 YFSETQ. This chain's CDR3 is CASGDPSRGLYEQYF. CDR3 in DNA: TGCGCCAGCGGGGATCCCAGCAGGGGGCTTTACGAGCAGTACTTC. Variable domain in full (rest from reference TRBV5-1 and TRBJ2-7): KAGVTQTPRYLIKTRGQQVTLSCSPISGHRSVSWYQQTPGQGLQFLFEYFSETQRNKGNFPGRFSGRQFSNSRSEMNVSTLELGDSALYLCASGDPSRGLYEQYFGPGTRLTVT.

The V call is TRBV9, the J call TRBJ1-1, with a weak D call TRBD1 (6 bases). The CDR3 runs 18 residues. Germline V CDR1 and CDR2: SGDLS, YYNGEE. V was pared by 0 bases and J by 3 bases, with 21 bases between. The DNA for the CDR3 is TGTGCCAGCAGCGTAGGAGCCCTGACAGGCCCACGGGACACTGAAGCTTTCTTT. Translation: CASSVGALTGPRDTEAFF. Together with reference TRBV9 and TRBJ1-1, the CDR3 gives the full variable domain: DSGVTQTPKHLITATGQRVTLRCSPRSGDLSVYWYQQSLDQGLQFLIQYYNGEERAKGNILERFSAQQFPDLHSELNLSSLELGDSALYFCASSVGALTGPRDTEAFFGQGTRLTVV.

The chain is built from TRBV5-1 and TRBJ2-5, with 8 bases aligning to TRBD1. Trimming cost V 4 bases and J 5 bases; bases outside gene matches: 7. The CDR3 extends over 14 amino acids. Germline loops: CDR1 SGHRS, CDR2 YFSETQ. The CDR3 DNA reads TGCGCCAGCAGCAAGGACAGGGATTGGGAGACCCAGTACTTC. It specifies CASSKDRDWETQYF. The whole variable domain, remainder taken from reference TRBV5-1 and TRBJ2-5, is KAGVTQTPRYLIKTRGQQVTLSCSPISGHRSVSWYQQTPGQGLQFLFEYFSETQRNKGNFPGRFSGRQFSNSRSEMNVSTLELGDSALYLCASSKDRDWETQYFGPGTRLLVL.

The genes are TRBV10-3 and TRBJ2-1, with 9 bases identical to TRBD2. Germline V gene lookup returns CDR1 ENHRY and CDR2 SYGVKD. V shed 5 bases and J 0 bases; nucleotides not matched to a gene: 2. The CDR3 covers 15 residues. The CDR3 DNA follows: TGTGCCATCAGTCATAGCGGGAGCTCCTACAATGAGCAGTTCTTC. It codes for CAISHSGSSYNEQFF.

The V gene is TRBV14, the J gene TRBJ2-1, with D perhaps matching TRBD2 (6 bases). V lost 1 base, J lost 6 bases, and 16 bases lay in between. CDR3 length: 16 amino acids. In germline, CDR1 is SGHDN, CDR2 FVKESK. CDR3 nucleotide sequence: TGTGCCAGCAGCCAAGTGGGAACTAGCACCCTCAATGAGCAGTTCTTC. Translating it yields CASSQVGTSTLNEQFF.

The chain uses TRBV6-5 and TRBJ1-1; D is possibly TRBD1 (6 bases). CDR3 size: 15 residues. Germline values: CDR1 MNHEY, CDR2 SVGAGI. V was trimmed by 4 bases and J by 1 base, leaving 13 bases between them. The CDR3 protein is CASSFAGAPNTEAFF. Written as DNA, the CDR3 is TGTGCCAGCAGTTTTGCAGGGGCCCCGAACACTGAAGCTTTCTTT.